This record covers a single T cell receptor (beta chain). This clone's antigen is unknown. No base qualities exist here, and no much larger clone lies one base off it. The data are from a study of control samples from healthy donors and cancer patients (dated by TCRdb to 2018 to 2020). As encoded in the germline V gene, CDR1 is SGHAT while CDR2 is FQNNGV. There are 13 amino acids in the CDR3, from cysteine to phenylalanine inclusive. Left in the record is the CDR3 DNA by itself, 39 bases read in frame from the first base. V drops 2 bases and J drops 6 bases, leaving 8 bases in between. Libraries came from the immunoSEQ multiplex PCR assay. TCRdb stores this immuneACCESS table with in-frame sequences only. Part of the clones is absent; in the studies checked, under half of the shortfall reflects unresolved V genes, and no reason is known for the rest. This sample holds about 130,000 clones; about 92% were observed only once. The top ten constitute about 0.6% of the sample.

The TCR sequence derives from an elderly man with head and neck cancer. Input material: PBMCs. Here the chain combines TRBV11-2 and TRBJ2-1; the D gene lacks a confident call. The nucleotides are TGTGCCAGCAGCTTACTACTCTCCAATGAGCAGTTCTTC. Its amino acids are CASSLLLSNEQFF.